Each of the 24 T cell receptor beta chains below was sequenced from the same sample in a study of shared clonotypes between healthy human individuals. Produced via immunoSEQ multiplex PCR; TCRdb's table is partial and in-frame only. The sample consists of roughly 410,000 clones, roughly 96% of them appearing once. Specimen: memory CD8+ T cells sorted from blood. Specified subset: CD45RO+ cells pooled with CCR7-negative TemRA cells. These receptors all come from a young man in good health.

This sequence joins TRBV11-3 and TRBJ2-7; 12 bases map to TRBD2. The CDR3 extends over 15 amino acids. The V segment lost 5 bases and the J segment 9 bases; nucleotides outside the gene matches: 11. The V gene's germline CDR1 is SGHNT and CDR2 YENEEA. In nucleotides, the CDR3 is TGTGCCAGCAGCCCCGGACTAGCGGGACCCTCGTCGCAGTACTTC. Translation: CASSPGLAGPSSQYF.

The genes are TRBV7-8 and TRBJ2-5, with D possibly TRBD2 on 7 matching bases. Looked up from germline, CDR1 is SGHVS and CDR2 is FQNEAQ. Trimming stripped 2 bases from V and 6 bases from J, with 13 bases between. The CDR3 consists of 14 residues. The CDR3 region is CASSLQRGGQTQYF. The CDR3 nucleotides are TGTGCCAGCAGCTTACAAAGGGGGGGACAGACCCAGTACTTC.

The rearrangement uses TRBV4-2 and TRBJ2-7; D is perhaps TRBD2 (6 bases). The germline V gene has CDR1 LGHNA and CDR2 YNFKEQ. Trimming left V 0 bases short and J 0 bases short, with 12 bases between. The length of the CDR3 is 16 residues. The CDR3 region is CASSQDRGFSSYEQYF. DNA for the CDR3: TGTGCCAGCAGCCAAGATCGGGGGTTTAGCTCCTACGAGCAGTACTTC.

A few counts support this clone. V gene TRBV28 combines with J gene TRBJ2-7, with 10 bases aligning to TRBD1. V lost 2 bases to trimming and J lost 2 bases; unmatched junction nucleotides: 6. Germline CDR1 MDHEN, CDR2 SYDVKM. The CDR3 loop spans 16 amino acids. The DNA of the CDR3 is TGTGCCAGCAGTTTACGGACAGGGGGACGAACCTACGAGCAGTACTTC. Translated, it gives CASSLRTGGRTYEQYF.

V gene TRBV9 combines with J gene TRBJ2-1; 13 nucleotides match TRBD2. Germline assignment: CDR1 SGDLS and CDR2 YYNGEE. This CDR3 is built from 15 residues. Unmatched junction bases numbered 6, after V lost 3 bases and J lost 9 bases. In DNA, the CDR3 is TGTGCCAGCAGCGCCGGGACTAGCGGGAAAAGTGAGCAGTTCTTC. Translation gives CASSAGTSGKSEQFF.

This chain uses TRBV2 with TRBJ2-2; 12 nucleotides line up with TRBD2. The germline V gene encodes CDR1 SNHLY and CDR2 FYNNEI. The CDR3 loop spans 16 amino acids. Losses at the gene ends were 8 bases for V and 5 bases for J; bases not matched to a gene: 9. The CDR3 region has the DNA TGTGCCAGCTGGAGACTAGCGGGAGATATTACCGGGGAGCTGTTTTTT. Its translation: CASWRLAGDITGELFF.

In DNA, the CDR3 is TGCGCCAGCAGCTCTCAGGTGGCCTACGAGCAGTACTTC. Translation gives CASSSQVAYEQYF. V is TRBV5-1 and J is TRBJ2-7, with D unresolved. V was shortened by 3 bases and J by 2 bases, with 9 bases between the two germline ends. There are 13 residues in the CDR3. From germline, CDR1 is SGHRS and CDR2 YFSETQ. Variable domain in full (rest from reference TRBV5-1 and TRBJ2-7): KAGVTQTPRYLIKTRGQQVTLSCSPISGHRSVSWYQQTPGQGLQFLFEYFSETQRNKGNFPGRFSGRQFSNSRSEMNVSTLELGDSALYLCASSSQVAYEQYFGPGTRLTVT.

V and J are TRBV30 and TRBJ2-3; D may be TRBD1 or TRBD2 (5 bases each). This CDR3 region has 13 residues. Germline-derived CDR1 and CDR2 are GTSNPN and SVGIG (reference sequence). Deletions cut 8 bases from V and 0 bases from J, with 12 bases between. This CDR3 is CALRWGSTDTQYF. CDR3 sequence (DNA): TGTGCCCTCCGGTGGGGGAGCACAGATACGCAGTATTTT. Supplemented by reference TRBV30 and TRBJ2-3, the full variable domain reads SQTIHQWPATLVQPVGSPLSLECTVEGTSNPNLYWYRQAAGRGLQLLFYSVGIGQISSEVPQNLSASRPQDRQFILSSKKLLLSDSGFYLCALRWGSTDTQYFGPGTRLTVL.

The genes are TRBV7-3 and TRBJ2-4, with 8 bases aligning to TRBD2. Germline CDR1 reads SGHTA; CDR2 reads FQGTGA. V was pared by 0 bases and J by 8 bases, with 9 bases of the junction left unmatched. CDR3 length: 16 amino acids. The CDR3 spells CASSLTEAGVFYIQYF. In nucleotides, the CDR3 is TGTGCCAGCAGCTTAACGGAAGCGGGAGTCTTTTACATTCAGTACTTC.

This sequence joins TRBV2 and TRBJ1-3; a possible D gene is TRBD1 (5 bases). CDR1 and CDR2 from the germline V gene are SNHLY and FYNNEI. The ends were cut back, 1 base at V and 4 bases at J, with 8 bases in the middle. This CDR3 spans 14 amino acids. CDR3 amino acids: CASSEEGIGNTIYF. Written as DNA, the CDR3 is TGTGCCAGCAGTGAAGAGGGGATCGGAAACACCATATATTTT.

This chain connects TRBV7-8 to TRBJ2-7; 7 bases line up with TRBD1. Trimming removed 4 bases from V and 6 bases from J; junction bases left unmatched: 9. The germline CDR1 and CDR2 sequences are SGHVS and FQNEAQ. The CDR3 length is 14 residues. CDR3: CASSSDRDRGEQYF. The CDR3 DNA is TGTGCCAGCAGCTCCGACAGGGACCGCGGCGAGCAGTACTTC.

The chain is built from TRBV5-1 and TRBJ2-5, with 7 nucleotides matching TRBD2. V lost 4 bases to trimming and J lost 1 base; unmatched junction nucleotides: 7. The V gene's germline CDR1 is SGHRS and CDR2 YFSETQ. The CDR3 covers 15 residues. CDR3: CASSAASGFQETQYF. DNA for the CDR3: TGCGCCAGCAGCGCGGCTAGCGGATTCCAAGAGACCCAGTACTTC.

The chain uses TRBV6-5 and TRBJ2-2; TRBD2 matches at 8 bases. The length of the CDR3 is 15 residues. Germline V CDR1 and CDR2: MNHEY, SVGAGI. Trimming removed 7 bases from V and 7 bases from J; junction bases left unmatched: 11. The CDR3 loop is CASTAASGLNGELFF. CDR3 in DNA: TGTGCCAGCACGGCGGCTAGCGGGTTAAACGGGGAGCTGTTTTTT.

The gene calls are TRBV6-1 and TRBJ2-7; 9 nucleotides agree with TRBD2. V lost 5 bases, J lost 4 bases, and 9 bases stayed unmatched. This CDR3 spans 15 amino acids. The germline gives CDR1 MNHNS, CDR2 SASEGT. CDR3 nucleotide sequence: TGTGCCAGCAGTAACCCGGGACTAGCTTATTACGAGCAGTACTTC. Encoded protein: CASSNPGLAYYEQYF.

This chain uses TRBV7-9 with TRBJ2-7; 7 bases are shared with TRBD2. The CDR3 is made up of 15 amino acids. The trim removed 4 bases at V and 3 bases at J, leaving 9 bases unmatched. CDR1 and CDR2 from the germline V gene are SEHNR and FQNEAQ (reference sequence). The CDR3 sequence is CASSSAGARYYEQYF. Written as DNA, the CDR3 is TGTGCCAGCAGCTCCGCGGGAGCGAGGTACTACGAGCAGTACTTC.

A single count supports this clone. This sequence joins TRBV19 and TRBJ1-5, with unresolved D. Germline lookup yields CDR1 LNHDA and CDR2 SQIVND (reference sequence). The CDR3 spans 12 residues. V was clipped by 5 bases and J by 9 bases, with 11 bases between them. The CDR3 reads CASSPREGPQHF. DNA of the CDR3: TGTGCCAGTAGTCCCCGAGAGGGGCCCCAGCATTTT.

The chain combines TRBV2 with TRBJ2-7; maybe TRBD2 (5 bases). Germline V gene lookup returns CDR1 SNHLY and CDR2 FYNNEI. V was trimmed by 5 bases and J by 2 bases, leaving 13 bases between them. The CDR3 has 14 residues. CDR3 sequence reads: CASSPGLIPYEQYF. CDR3 nucleotide sequence: TGTGCCAGCAGTCCCGGACTCATCCCCTACGAGCAGTACTTC.

The V call is TRBV13, the J call TRBJ2-5, with 10 bases that match TRBD2. V lost 5 bases, J lost 4 bases, and 10 bases stayed unmatched. The CDR3 extends over 16 amino acids. The germline gives CDR1 PRHDT, CDR2 FYEKMQ (reference sequence). The CDR3 sequence is CASSLRPGLATETQYF. CDR3 DNA: TGTGCCAGCAGCCTGAGACCGGGACTAGCGACAGAGACCCAGTACTTC. Full variable domain (missing parts from reference TRBV13 and TRBJ2-5): AAGVIQSPRHLIKEKRETATLKCYPIPRHDTVYWYQQGPGQDPQFLISFYEKMQSDKGSIPDRFSAQQFSDYHSELNMSSLELGDSALYFCASSLRPGLATETQYFGPGTRLLVL.

This clone was observed once. The V gene is TRBV5-1, the J gene TRBJ2-3, with D maybe TRBD2 (6 bases). Per the germline V gene, CDR1 is SGHRS and CDR2 is YFSETQ. The CDR3 contains 12 residues. Trimming shortened V by 4 bases and J by 4 bases, and 7 bases separated the two germline ends. Here the CDR3 DNA reads TGCGCCAGCAGCCCGGGGGCAGATACGCAGTATTTT. Amino acid sequence: CASSPGADTQYF.

The chain employs TRBV19 and TRBJ1-1; D ambiguous. The CDR3 is made up of 10 amino acids. The V and J ends lost 7 bases and 4 bases respectively, with 4 bases between them. Per the germline V gene, CDR1 is LNHDA and CDR2 is SQIVND (reference sequence). CDR3 nucleotides: TGTGCCAGTATAAGCACTGAAGCTTTCTTT. Its protein product is CASISTEAFF.

This chain connects TRBV30 to TRBJ2-1, with 12 bases lining up with TRBD2. The CDR3 is 15 amino acids. Germline-derived CDR1 and CDR2 are GTSNPN and SVGIG (reference sequence). The ends lost 0 bases at V and 9 bases at J; junction bases unmatched: 6. This chain's CDR3 is CAWSVPSGRAPEQFF. DNA for the CDR3: TGTGCCTGGAGTGTACCTAGCGGGAGGGCCCCTGAGCAGTTCTTC.

This chain uses TRBV6-5 with TRBJ2-7, with D perhaps being TRBD1 or TRBD2 (6 bases each). V dropped 7 bases and J dropped 3 bases, with 19 bases sitting between them. This CDR3 is built from 15 residues. CDR1 and CDR2 from the germline V gene are MNHEY and SVGAGI. The CDR3 loop reads CASTKGGMGLYEQYF. The CDR3 region has the DNA TGTGCCAGCACCAAAGGGGGGATGGGGCTCTACGAGCAGTACTTC.

The chain links TRBV6-5 to TRBJ2-6; TRBD1 might be the D (5 bases). Germline V gene lookup returns CDR1 MNHEY and CDR2 SVGAGI. Trimming removed 6 bases at V and 0 bases at J, with 9 bases between. This CDR3 region has 15 residues. The CDR3 loop reads CASRITGSGANVLTF. CDR3 nucleotides: TGTGCCAGCAGGATTACAGGCTCTGGGGCCAACGTCCTGACTTTC.

This chain connects TRBV25-1 to TRBJ2-5; a possible D gene is TRBD2 (5 bases). The CDR3 has 15 residues. Germline CDR1 MGHDK, CDR2 SYGVNS. V was trimmed by 5 bases and J by 5 bases, leaving 18 bases between them. The CDR3 sequence is CASSPQYGVLETQYF. The CDR3 nucleotides read TGTGCCAGCAGTCCGCAATACGGGGTGTTGGAGACCCAGTACTTC.